These 19 T cell receptor beta chains were sequenced from one sample in a study of blood T cells in healthy people across ages. A second about 7 to 11 cycle PCR used barcoded and J-beta primers. TCRdb independently ran MiXCR on the 5' RACE reads; one entry per CDR3 protein. The data hold more than 1,000,000 distinct CDR3 sequences, with 20% to 25% observed a single time. The sample also formed part of further work on T cells of mothers and their children.

What was sequenced was blood. The receptors were sampled from a girl aged 2 to 9 in good health.

V gene TRBV7-9 combines with J gene TRBJ2-7; 10 bases line up with TRBD2. The CDR3 length is 13 residues. The ends lost 7 bases at V and 4 bases at J; junction bases unmatched: 4. Germline V lookup: CDR1 SEHNR, CDR2 FQNEAQ (reference sequence). CDR3 nucleotide sequence: TGTGCCAGCATCGCTAGCGGGAGTTACGAGCAGTACTTC. It yields the protein CASIASGSYEQYF.

This clonotype was seen only a few times. V is TRBV11-2 and J is TRBJ2-7; possibly TRBD1 or TRBD2 for D (5 bases each). Germline V gene lookup returns CDR1 SGHAT and CDR2 FQNNGV. CDR3 length equals 15 residues. The ends were cut back, 2 bases at V and 7 bases at J, with 18 bases in the middle. CDR3 sequence (DNA): TGTGCCAGCAGCTTACCAATCGGGGCTTTAGTGGAGCAGTACTTC. It encodes CASSLPIGALVEQYF. Full variable domain (remainder filled in from reference TRBV11-2 and TRBJ2-7): EAGVAQSPRYKIIEKRQSVAFWCNPISGHATLYWYQQILGQGPKLLIQFQNNGVVDDSQLPKDRFSAERLKGVDSTLKIQPAKLEDSAVYLCASSLPIGALVEQYFGPGTRLTVT.

This clonotype has just a few counts. This chain connects TRBV21-1 to TRBJ2-1; the table gives TRBD2 as D, unverified against the DNA. The J call could be wrong; TRBJ2-7 is a better fit for the DNA end. TRBV21-1 is flagged as a pseudogene. CDR3 length: 15 residues. The CDR3: CASSPASGVGYEQYF. The DNA for the CDR3 is TGTGCCAGCAGCCCGGCGAGCGGGGTGGGCTACGAGCAGTACTTC.

This clonotype was seen once. Written as DNA, the CDR3 is TGTGCCAGCGGCCGGGACAGTCTTTTCTATGGCTACACCTTC. Translating it yields CASGRDSLFYGYTF. The chain carries TRBV6-2 or TRBV6-3 and TRBJ1-2; 7 bases are shared with TRBD1. Germline V gene lookup returns CDR1 MNHEY and CDR2 SVGEGT. J gave up 4 bases and V 8 bases, and 10 bases lay outside the gene matches. The CDR3 is 14 amino acids.

The gene calls are TRBV7-6 and TRBJ1-4; D unclear. Trimming pared 6 bases from V and 7 bases from J, leaving 15 bases between. The CDR3 covers 14 residues. CDR1 is SGHVS, CDR2 FNYEAQ, per germline. CDR3 in DNA: TGTGCCAGCAGAGGGTGGGCAGGTGGTGAAAAACTGTTTTTT. This encodes CASRGWAGGEKLFF.

The rearrangement uses TRBV7-8 and TRBJ2-5; 8 nucleotides match TRBD2. The J segment lost 1 base and the V segment lost 5 bases, leaving 6 bases of the junction unmatched. Germline CDR1 SGHVS, CDR2 FQNEAQ. The CDR3 covers 15 residues. In DNA form, the CDR3 reads TGTGCCAGCAGCCCTAGACTAGCGCCCCAAGAGACCCAGTACTTC. Translation: CASSPRLAPQETQYF. The variable domain in full, completed from reference TRBV7-8 and TRBJ2-5, reads GAGVSQSPRYKVAKRGQDVALRCDPISGHVSLFWYQQALGQGPEFLTYFQNEAQLDKSGLPSDRFFAERPEGSVSTLKIQRTQQEDSAVYLCASSPRLAPQETQYFGPGTRLLVL.

The V gene is TRBV13, the J gene TRBJ1-2, with unresolved D. With 5 bases removed from V and 3 bases from J, the gap between germline ends came to 10 bases. Looked up from germline, CDR1 is PRHDT and CDR2 is FYEKMQ (reference sequence). The CDR3 is 13 amino acids. CDR3 in DNA: TGTGCCAGCAGCACGAGGACTCACTATGGCTACACCTTC. Its protein product is CASSTRTHYGYTF.

The chain joins TRBV5-4 to TRBJ2-7, with 7 bases fitting TRBD2. Germline CDR1 SGHNT, CDR2 YYREEE (reference sequence). CDR3 length: 15 residues. Trimming took 4 bases from V and 1 from J; bases not matched to a gene: 8. The CDR3, as DNA: TGTGCCAGCAGCACCCCGTCGGGAGGTTCCTACGAGCAGTACTTC. Its protein is CASSTPSGGSYEQYF.

The genes are TRBV5-1 and TRBJ2-1, with D hard to call. V was pared by 1 base and J by 5 bases, with 7 bases between. Germline V CDR1 and CDR2: SGHRS, YFSETQ. The CDR3 runs 13 residues. CDR3 sequence: CASSLQINNEQFF. The CDR3 bases are TGCGCCAGCAGCTTGCAAATAAACAATGAGCAGTTCTTC. Filled out from reference TRBV5-1 and TRBJ2-1, the complete variable domain reads KAGVTQTPRYLIKTRGQQVTLSCSPISGHRSVSWYQQTPGQGLQFLFEYFSETQRNKGNFPGRFSGRQFSNSRSEMNVSTLELGDSALYLCASSLQINNEQFFGPGTRLTVL.

The V gene is TRBV27, the J gene TRBJ2-3, with a tentative D call TRBD2 (5 bases). Trimming stripped 5 bases from V and 6 bases from J, with 12 bases between. Germline V gene sequence: CDR1 MNHEY, CDR2 SMNVEV (reference sequence). The CDR3 sequence is 13 residues long. CDR3 DNA: TGTGCCAGCAGTCGGGCACTAGGGGATACGCAGTATTTT. Its protein is CASSRALGDTQYF.

The chain has TRBV5-1 and TRBJ1-1, with 7 nucleotides matching TRBD1. This CDR3 is built from 13 residues. Per germline, CDR1 SGHRS and CDR2 YFSETQ. V gave up 7 bases and J gave up 1 base; unmatched junction bases: 4. Written as DNA, the CDR3 is TGCGCCAGCCGACAGGGTACGAACACTGAAGCTTTCTTT. Protein: CASRQGTNTEAFF.

The chain uses TRBV27 and TRBJ2-7; D not certain. The CDR3 contains 13 residues. The germline gives CDR1 MNHEY, CDR2 SMNVEV (reference sequence). Trimming pared 5 bases from V and 5 bases from J, leaving 13 bases between. The CDR3, as DNA: TGTGCCAGCAGTCTAATGGGGTTCCACGAGCAGTACTTC. Its translation: CASSLMGFHEQYF.

This clonotype was picked up a small number of times. This rearrangement joins TRBV20-1 to TRBJ2-7; D not resolved. Germline assignment: CDR1 DFQATT and CDR2 SNEGSKA (reference sequence). V gave up 0 bases and J gave up 7 bases, with 7 bases separating them. The CDR3 spans 11 residues. CDR3 DNA: TGCAGTGCTAGAGATCTGTGGGAGCAGTACTTC. It specifies CSARDLWEQYF.

This clonotype was detected a few times. This chain links TRBV27 with TRBJ1-6, with unresolved D. The CDR3 is 15 residues long. Trimming left V 0 bases short and J 6 bases short, with 9 bases between. The germline V gene encodes CDR1 MNHEY and CDR2 SMNVEV (reference sequence). CDR3 sequence: CASSLSPVLNSPLHF. The CDR3 nucleotides read TGTGCCAGCAGTTTATCACCGGTTCTTAATTCACCCCTCCACTTT.

This clonotype appeared a few times. This chain connects TRBV5-5 to TRBJ2-5; TRBD1 matches at 7 bases. The assigned J gene may be wrong: the sequence end matches TRBJ2-7 better. This CDR3 comprises 15 residues. In germline, CDR1 is SGHKS, CDR2 YYEKEE (reference sequence). CDR3 sequence: CASSHTGTDTYEQYF. The CDR3 bases are TGTGCCAGCAGCCACACCGGGACAGATACTTACGAGCAGTACTTC.

Ten or more counts support this clonotype. The genes are TRBV20-1 and TRBJ2-7; 7 nucleotides match TRBD2. There are 12 residues in the CDR3. The germline V gene encodes CDR1 DFQATT and CDR2 SNEGSKA (reference sequence). V was clipped by 2 bases and J by 3 bases; unmatched bases: 1. This chain's CDR3 is CSARRGGYEQYF. The CDR3 coding sequence is TGCAGTGCTAGACGCGGGGGCTACGAGCAGTACTTC.

This clonotype was observed a handful of times. The chain uses TRBV10-3 and TRBJ1-6; D remains unclear. The CDR3 is 12 amino acids. V was pared by 6 bases and J by 9 bases, with 9 bases between. The V gene's germline CDR1 is ENHRY and CDR2 SYGVKD. The CDR3 loop reads CAIRNMGSPLHF. The CDR3 bases are TGTGCCATCAGAAACATGGGTTCACCCCTCCACTTT.

The J gene is TRBJ2-1, the V gene TRBV2, with 13 nucleotides matching TRBD2. This CDR3 contains 16 residues. The V and J ends lost 4 bases and 8 bases, in that order; junction bases with no gene match: 8. CDR1 is SNHLY, CDR2 FYNNEI, per germline. CDR3 DNA: TGTGCCAGCAGTGCGAATGGACTAGCGGGAGCACATGAGCAGTTCTTC. This encodes CASSANGLAGAHEQFF.

The chain links TRBV2 to TRBJ1-4; no reliable D call. Trimming cost V 10 bases and J 7 bases, with 19 bases left between them. The germline gives CDR1 SNHLY, CDR2 FYNNEI. The CDR3 runs to 14 residues. CDR3 sequence reads: CATLEQGPSEKLFF. The CDR3 DNA reads TGTGCCACCCTAGAACAAGGACCCAGTGAAAAACTGTTTTTT. Full variable domain (rest looked up from reference TRBV2 and TRBJ1-4): EPEVTQTPSHQVTQMGQEVILRCVPISNHLYFYWYRQILGQKVEFLVSFYNNEISEKSEIFDDQFSVERPDGSNFTLKIRSTKLEDSAMYFCATLEQGPSEKLFFGSGTQLSVL.